Each of the 23 T cell receptor beta chains below was sequenced from the same sample in a study of Ad26.COV2.S vaccination and SARS-CoV-2 variants. Treatment described: some 20 received Ad26.COV2.S at low or high dose, single or two shots; a few received placebo; per-sample allocation not given. The investigators took samples on day 63 after the first vaccine or placebo injection. Measured with immunoSEQ multiplex PCR; TCRdb has only the in-frame clones, and not every one. The sample has around 340,000 clones, 88% seen once. The sample in question was peripheral blood, obtained in a trial of Ad26.COV2.S vaccine versus placebo. Receptors originate from a person aged 18-60 years who received the Ad26.COV2.S COVID-19 vaccine or a placebo.

The chain links TRBV2 to TRBJ1-5; maybe TRBD1 (5 bases). Trimming pared 2 bases from V and 1 base from J, leaving 9 bases between. Germline V gene sequence: CDR1 SNHLY, CDR2 FYNNEI. The CDR3 has 15 amino acids. The CDR3, as DNA: TGTGCCAGCAGTGAATCAGGGCTGAGCAATCAGCCCCAGCATTTT. This translates into CASSESGLSNQPQHF.

The V gene is TRBV9, the J gene TRBJ2-3; D gene uncertain. The CDR3 extends over 12 amino acids. With 3 bases removed from V and 2 bases from J, the gap between germline ends came to 4 bases. Germline V gene data show CDR1 as SGDLS and CDR2 as YYNGEE. CDR3 protein: CASSENTDTQYF. The DNA of the CDR3 is TGTGCCAGCAGCGAGAACACAGATACGCAGTATTTT. Variable domain in full (rest from reference TRBV9 and TRBJ2-3): DSGVTQTPKHLITATGQRVTLRCSPRSGDLSVYWYQQSLDQGLQFLIQYYNGEERAKGNILERFSAQQFPDLHSELNLSSLELGDSALYFCASSENTDTQYFGPGTRLTVL.

The chain recombines TRBV28 with TRBJ1-2; 8 bases fit TRBD1. Germline trimming cut 5 bases from V and 7 bases from J; bases unmatched to any gene: 9. The CDR3 runs to 14 residues. Germline CDR1 MDHEN, CDR2 SYDVKM. The CDR3 loop reads CASSRPGTGGGYTF. The CDR3 region has the DNA TGTGCCAGCAGTCGTCCCGGGACAGGTGGTGGCTACACCTTC.

This rearrangement joins TRBV4-2 to TRBJ2-1; no definite D call. Germline V gives CDR1 LGHNA, CDR2 YNFKEQ. Trimming pared 4 bases from V and 5 bases from J, leaving 12 bases between. The CDR3 has 14 amino acids. CDR3 coding DNA: TGTGCCAGCAGCCGAAGCGATGGGGACAATGAGCAGTTCTTC. Its translation is CASSRSDGDNEQFF.

In regard to this clone: Relative to the germline gene, one junction end is altered; a read error may explain this. The J gene is TRBJ2-2, the V gene TRBV7-8, with TRBD1 identical over 8 bases. The V gene's germline CDR1 is SGHVS and CDR2 FQNEAQ. This CDR3 is built from 18 residues. CDR3 nucleotides: TGTGCCAGCAGCTTTCGTCTCGCGTTACAGGACAGGGCCGGAGAGCTGTTTTTT. Protein sequence: CASSFRLALQDRAGELFF. Full variable domain (rest looked up from reference TRBV7-8 and TRBJ2-2): GAGVSQSPRYKVAKRGQDVALRCDPISGHVSLFWYQQALGQGPEFLTYFQNEAQLDKSGLPSDRFFAERPEGSVSTLKIQRTQQEDSAVYLCASSFRLALQDRAGELFFGEGSRLTVL.

This sequence joins TRBV7-2 and TRBJ1-4; unclear D gene. The CDR3 has 15 amino acids. Trimming left V 5 bases short and J 3 bases short, with 13 bases between. Germline V gene sequence: CDR1 SGHTA, CDR2 FQGNSA. Here the CDR3 DNA reads TGTGCCAGCAGCCAGGACGGGAGCGCTAATGAAAAACTGTTTTTT. Its translation is CASSQDGSANEKLFF.

The chain uses TRBV19 and TRBJ2-5, with 7 bases fitting TRBD1. Germline V CDR1 and CDR2: LNHDA, SQIVND (reference sequence). The CDR3 covers 13 residues. Unmatched junction bases numbered 3, after V lost 4 bases and J lost 4 bases. In nucleotides, the CDR3 is TGTGCCAGTAGTACGGGACAGAGAGAGACCCAGTACTTC. Amino acid sequence: CASSTGQRETQYF. Full variable domain (missing parts from reference TRBV19 and TRBJ2-5): DGGITQSPKYLFRKEGQNVTLSCEQNLNHDAMYWYRQDPGQGLRLIYYSQIVNDFQKGDIAEGYSVSREKKESFPLTVTSAQKNPTAFYLCASSTGQRETQYFGPGTRLLVL.

The V gene is TRBV11-2, the J gene TRBJ2-2, with D maybe TRBD1 (6 bases). The length of the CDR3 is 15 residues. The germline gives CDR1 SGHAT, CDR2 FQNNGV. V was trimmed by 5 bases and J by 4 bases, leaving 14 bases between them. The CDR3, as DNA: TGTGCCAGCAGCCTGACAGGACAAGTCACCGGGGAGCTGTTTTTT. Amino acid sequence: CASSLTGQVTGELFF.

V and J are TRBV2 and TRBJ2-7, with D perhaps assigned TRBD1 or TRBD2 (6 bases each). CDR3 length equals 12 residues. V lost 8 bases and J lost 6, with 14 bases in between. CDR1 and CDR2 from the germline V gene are SNHLY and FYNNEI. The CDR3 nucleotides are TGTGCCAGCGTCAAGGAGGGGGTCGAGCAGTACTTC. The encoded protein is CASVKEGVEQYF. The full variable domain, its missing parts supplied by reference TRBV2 and TRBJ2-7, is EPEVTQTPSHQVTQMGQEVILRCVPISNHLYFYWYRQILGQKVEFLVSFYNNEISEKSEIFDDQFSVERPDGSNFTLKIRSTKLEDSAMYFCASVKEGVEQYFGPGTRLTVT.

The rearrangement joins TRBV4-3 to TRBJ1-5, with D tentatively TRBD1 (6 bases). Per germline, CDR1 LGHNA and CDR2 YSLEER. V lost 0 bases and J lost 3, with 9 bases in between. The CDR3 spans 15 residues. The CDR3 DNA follows: TGCGCCAGCAGCCAAGATACGGGGGCCAATCAGCCCCAGCATTTT. Protein sequence: CASSQDTGANQPQHF.

The CDR3 here is CASSQGVAQSYSGNTIYF. CDR3 DNA: TGTGCCAGCAGCCAAGGGGTGGCACAGAGTTACTCTGGAAACACCATATATTTT. The genes are TRBV4-2 and TRBJ1-3; D is unresolved. Germline-derived CDR1 and CDR2 are LGHNA and YNFKEQ. Trimming took 1 base from V and 0 from J, leaving 16 bases between them. The CDR3 is 18 residues long.

CDR3 residues: CASTQGMGRTDTQYF. For the CDR3, the DNA is TGTGCCAGCACACAGGGGATGGGGAGGACAGATACGCAGTATTTT. The chain uses TRBV6-5 and TRBJ2-3; D is possibly TRBD1 (7 bases). V lost 7 bases and J lost 3, with 17 bases in between. Germline CDR1 is MNHEY and CDR2 is SVGAGI. The CDR3 is 15 amino acids.

The rearrangement links TRBV19 to TRBJ1-4; perhaps TRBD1 as D (6 bases). Germline CDR1 LNHDA, CDR2 SQIVND (reference sequence). V lost 3 bases to trimming and J lost 4 bases, with 12 bases between them. This CDR3 region has 15 residues. DNA for the CDR3: TGTGCCAGTAGTATTCGGACAGCGATTAATGAAAAACTGTTTTTT. Encoded protein: CASSIRTAINEKLFF. The whole variable domain, remainder taken from reference TRBV19 and TRBJ1-4, is DGGITQSPKYLFRKEGQNVTLSCEQNLNHDAMYWYRQDPGQGLRLIYYSQIVNDFQKGDIAEGYSVSREKKESFPLTVTSAQKNPTAFYLCASSIRTAINEKLFFGSGTQLSVL.

CDR3 in DNA: TGTGCCTGGAGTGTACTCGGGAGACGGGATACGCAGTATTTT. It translates to CAWSVLGRRDTQYF. This chain links TRBV30 with TRBJ2-3; TRBD2 is a possible D gene (6 bases). Trimming took off 0 bases at V and 6 bases at J, with 13 bases between the two ends. Germline V gene sequence: CDR1 GTSNPN, CDR2 SVGIG (reference sequence). The CDR3 loop spans 14 amino acids.

V is TRBV28 and J is TRBJ2-7; D not resolved. The CDR3 runs 15 residues. V shed 4 bases and J shed 1 base, with 14 bases lying between them. Germline assignment: CDR1 MDHEN and CDR2 SYDVKM. The CDR3 DNA reads TGTGCCAGCAGTTCCCCAGGTGCGGTTTCCTACGAGCAGTACTTC. The encoded protein is CASSSPGAVSYEQYF.

The chain uses TRBV5-6 and TRBJ1-5; D is unresolved. Trimming shortened V by 0 bases and J by 4 bases, and 8 bases separated the two germline ends. Germline V lookup: CDR1 SGHDT, CDR2 YYEEEE. This CDR3 comprises 14 residues. The CDR3 loop reads CASSLGLPNQPQHF. As DNA, the CDR3 is TGTGCCAGCAGCTTGGGTCTTCCTAATCAGCCCCAGCATTTT.

CDR3 protein: CATSVGEGQKDTDTQYF. DNA of the CDR3: TGTGCCACCAGTGTCGGTGAGGGACAGAAAGACACAGATACGCAGTATTTT. The chain employs TRBV24-1 and TRBJ2-3, with 7 bases aligning to TRBD1. The CDR3 totals 17 residues. Germline lookup yields CDR1 KGHDR and CDR2 SFDVKD. The junction had 12 bases not matched to a gene; V was cut back by 5 bases and J by 2 bases.

The genes are TRBV18 and TRBJ1-5; a possible D gene is TRBD1 (5 bases). The CDR3 is 15 residues long. The germline V gene encodes CDR1 KGHSH and CDR2 LQKENI. Trimming stripped 4 bases from V and 5 bases from J, with 15 bases between. Here the CDR3 reads CASSLSSQAYQPQHF. The CDR3 DNA sequence: TGTGCCAGCTCACTATCCTCACAGGCATATCAGCCCCAGCATTTT.

CDR3 nucleotides: TGTGCCAGCAGCCAGGGACAGCAGTCGGCACCCCTCCACTTT. Translation gives CASSQGQQSAPLHF. This sequence joins TRBV3-1 (or the pseudogene TRBV3-2) and TRBJ1-6, with TRBD1 matching over 7 bases. The V gene end was trimmed by 3 bases and the J gene end by 11 bases; junction bases not matched to a gene: 7. The CDR3 has 14 amino acids. Per the germline V gene, CDR1 is LGHDT and CDR2 is YNNKEL (reference sequence).

The J gene is TRBJ1-6, the V gene TRBV7-8, with D unresolved. The CDR3 loop spans 14 amino acids. Looked up from germline, CDR1 is SGHVS and CDR2 is FQNEAQ. V was clipped by 4 bases and J by 3 bases, with 7 bases between them. The CDR3 here is CASSSDGYNSPLHF. In nucleotides, the CDR3 is TGTGCCAGCAGCTCGGACGGCTATAATTCACCCCTCCACTTT.

This clone was detected only a few times. The chain employs TRBV5-6 and TRBJ1-2, with D perhaps TRBD1 (5 bases). This CDR3 spans 13 amino acids. The germline V gene encodes CDR1 SGHDT and CDR2 YYEEEE. V was cut by 5 bases and J by 3 bases, with 11 bases left in between. The CDR3 here is CASSPDSDYGYTF. The CDR3 bases are TGTGCCAGCAGTCCAGACAGTGACTATGGCTACACCTTC.

The rearrangement uses TRBV11-1 and TRBJ2-7; D gene uncertain. This CDR3 has 12 amino acids. Deletions cut 2 bases from V and 5 bases from J, with 7 bases between. Germline loops: CDR1 SGHAT, CDR2 FQDESV (reference sequence). CDR3 DNA sequence: TGTGCCAGCAGCTTACCAGGAGACGAGCAGTACTTC. Its translation: CASSLPGDEQYF.

V gene TRBV18 combines with J gene TRBJ2-7, with a weak D call TRBD2 (6 bases). CDR3 length: 16 amino acids. Germline assignment: CDR1 KGHSH and CDR2 LQKENI. V lost 3 bases and J 0 bases, leaving 15 bases between the germline ends. The CDR3 nucleotides read TGTGCCAGCTCACCTTATGGAGGGAAAGACTCCTACGAGCAGTACTTC. Translation: CASSPYGGKDSYEQYF.